This T cell receptor beta chain was identified during a study of CD8+ T cells in alopecia areata. The wider study: A 6-month off-drug phase came after tofacitinib, which had lasted 6 to 18 months.

Study outcomes and limitations: There were many expanded lesional clones persisting in scalp and blood during tofacitinib. Scalp clonality and expanded CD8+ clones among the top 100 showed significant decreases with tofacitinib. Clonality in lesional scalp, especially alopecia totalis/universalis, exceeded that of normal scalp.

Described treatment: oral pan-JAK inhibitor, 5-10 mg twice daily. The germline gives CDR1 LNHNV, CDR2 YYDKDF (reference sequence). CDR3 length: 15 residues. V was trimmed by 3 bases and J by 0 bases, leaving 11 bases between them. Reverse transcription of extracted RNA yielded cDNA, which provided the sequencing template. Libraries were prepared by immunoSEQ multiplex PCR; TCRdb keeps only in-frame clonotypes and omits some of them. The table shows some 200,000 clones, with about 40% occurring only once. As regards this clone: Its cognate antigen is unknown.

V is TRBV15 and J is TRBJ1-2; unclear D gene. Specimen: CD4+ T cells sorted from blood, collected at approximately week 36, from a patient treated with tofacitinib. The source is a human donor with alopecia areata. The CDR3 sequence: CATSRNWGSNYGYTF. The CDR3 DNA reads as TGTGCCACCAGCAGGAATTGGGGATCTAACTATGGCTACACCTTC. Filled out from reference TRBV15 and TRBJ1-2, the complete variable domain reads DAMVIQNPRYQVTQFGKPVTLSCSQTLNHNVMYWYQQKSSQAPKLLFHYYDKDFNNEADTPDNFQSRRPNTSFCFLDIRSPGLGDTAMYLCATSRNWGSNYGYTFGSGTRLTVV.